The T cell receptor beta chain described here comes from a study of shared clonotypes between healthy human individuals. General study findings and limits: Shared clonotypes: 4.5% to 6.5% naive CD4, around 3.5% naive CD8, roughly 2.2% memory CD4, roughly 0.4% memory CD8.

The donors were all Caucasian adults (living in Nashville, Tennessee). Trimming removed 4 bases from V and 4 bases from J; junction bases left unmatched: 5. CDR1 is SGDLS and CDR2 is YYNGEE in the germline V gene. The CDR3 length is 13 residues. The repertoire was sequenced with immunoSEQ multiplex PCR; TCRdb's copy has only in-frame clones and lacks some. The data contain under 2.5 million clones, around 90% of them singletons. Points on this clone: Antigen unknown.

The sequence was obtained from a man between 18 and 29 years old in good health. Some clones in this sample may be carry-over from other donors' samples. The chain combines TRBV9 with TRBJ2-7, with 7 bases aligning to TRBD1. The sample comprised naive CD4+ T cells from PBMCs. The subset here: CD45RA+ positively selected. DNA of the CDR3: TGTGCCAGCAGCTCTGGACAGGAGTACGAGCAGTACTTC. Translating it yields CASSSGQEYEQYF. The full variable domain, with the rest looked up from reference TRBV9 and TRBJ2-7, is DSGVTQTPKHLITATGQRVTLRCSPRSGDLSVYWYQQSLDQGLQFLIQYYNGEERAKGNILERFSAQQFPDLHSELNLSSLELGDSALYFCASSSGQEYEQYFGPGTRLTVT.